This is a list of T cell receptor beta chains from one sample in a study of blood T cells in healthy people across ages. MiXCR, run by TCRdb on the 5' RACE reads, gives a single entry per CDR3 protein. In the table there are fewer than 1,000,000 distinct CDR3 sequences, roughly 46% of which are singletons. The sequencing sample was made of blood. The receptors derive from a man older than 75 in good health. Both conserved end residues are trimmed from each CDR3. Size is omitted from some rows. Given values are once, few, many or a class for expanded clones.

abundance | v_gene | CDR3aa
NA | TRBV29-1 | SVYIRDPKNIQY
few | TRBV11-2 | ASSLTLTRYIDTQY
few | TRBV7-8 | ASSQNPGHSTDTQY
few | TRBV20-1 | SARAIGAADTQY
NA | TRBV3-1 | ASSQGNPSLETQY
NA | TRBV29-1 | SVQRGPEGTDTQY
NA | TRBV30 | AWSVELAGVDTQY
NA | TRBV7-9 | ASSDVAEEKLF
NA | TRBV4-1 | ASSQARGGDEKLF
NA | TRBV18 | ASSPQGGFGTDTQY
NA | TRBV7-9 | ASSAMGVTYEQY
NA | TRBV12-3/TRBV12-4 | ASSLQGKGMAQH
NA | TRBV5-1 | ASSLEPGEYNEQF
few | TRBV6-1 | ASIPFAQGAASSYNEQF
NA | TRBV10-3 | ATGSAGGIYNEQF
once | TRBV10-3 | AISETSGTWETQY
NA | TRBV4-1 | ASSQGRGTDYEQY
many | TRBV5-1 | ASSLATGGGYNEQF
NA | TRBV25-1 | ASSMSHEQF
NA | TRBV2 | ASSADRGPYNEQF
few | TRBV7-2 | ASSFDPPYNEQF
NA | TRBV5-1 | ASSGAGTIIEQY
NA | TRBV12-3/TRBV12-4 | ASSKTAKAF
few | TRBV4-1 | ASSQDGQGAGGYT